The T cell receptor beta chain under discussion was sequenced for a study of response to subunit inactivated influenza vaccine (dated by TCRdb to 2016 to 2018). Background on the whole study: Deep quantitative profiling of the T cell receptor repertoire was used in the study to follow responses to a trivalent subunit inactivated influenza vaccine.

Study-level results and caveats: According to the authors, only a limited number of new T cells may be recruited by each seasonal influenza vaccination.

This clonotype turned up a few times. The antigen it binds to is not known. No clone much larger than this one lies a single base away; base qualities are absent. The CDR3, from cysteine to phenylalanine, totals 15 residues. Only the CDR3 portion is preserved as DNA: 45 bases, with reading frame beginning at the first base. Trimming removed 0 bases from V and 7 bases from J; the gene matches leave 7 bases unexplained. Taken from the germline V gene, the CDR1 and CDR2 loops are MNHEY and SVGAGI. Libraries came from RT-PCR. TCRdb shows the sequencer as Illumina HiSeq 2500. TCRdb's own reprocessing of the public reads used fastp at Q25 and MiXCR and kept productive beta chains. Identical CDR3 protein sequences are pooled into one entry, listed with their most common genes and DNA. In this sample the table shows approximately 680,000 distinct CDR3 sequences, 15% to 18% of which occur a single time. The top ten hold 9.5% to 13% of the sample.

This TCR derives from a man aged 45 to 65 who received an inactivated influenza vaccine. Donor details come from another sample of the same person, matched by shared clones. The sequencing used PBMCs from blood, collected 11 to 12 days after vaccination. The receptor chain draws on TRBV6-5 and TRBJ2-7, with 9 junctional bases fitting TRBD1. At the DNA level, the sequence is TGTGCCAGCAGTTACTCGATATCGGGACAGGGTGAGCAGTACTTC. Its coded protein is CASSYSISGQGEQYF.